This is a list of T cell receptor beta chains from one sample in a study of blood T cell repertoires in COVID-19. Clones were sequenced by immunoSEQ multiplex PCR, and TCRdb holds only the in-frame ones, with some missing. The data show about 70,000 clones, around 87% seen once. The sample was peripheral blood. The receptors were gathered from a human donor in a cohort sampled during active COVID-19. CDR3s include the opening cysteine and the closing phenylalanine or tryptophan. A D gene is named only where the DNA matches it firmly. Only some rows state a clone size, as once, few, many or a class for expanded clones.

cdr3_nt	cdr3_aa	v_call	j_call	clone_size	d_call
TGTGCCAGCAGTGCTCAGGGGAGATGGACTGAAGCTTTCTTT	CASSAQGRWTEAFF	TRBV6-6	TRBJ1-1	NA	NA
TGTGCCAGCAGTGAGAAGCCAGGGGTAGCTTTCTTT	CASSEKPGVAFF	TRBV2	TRBJ1-1	NA	NA
TGTGCCATCAGTGAGGGGGGCGCTTATGGCTACACCTTC	CAISEGGAYGYTF	TRBV10-3	TRBJ1-2	NA	NA
TGTGCCAGCAGTTACTCGACAGACCTAACCTACGAGCAGTACTTC	CASSYSTDLTYEQYF	TRBV6-5	TRBJ2-7	NA	NA
TGTGCCAGCATACGGACTAGCGAAGACAAGCAGTTCTTC	CASIRTSEDKQFF	TRBV6-4	TRBJ2-1	few	TRBD2
TGTGCCAGCACCCTCGGGGGGCAGGCCCGCTATGGCTACACCTTC	CASTLGGQARYGYTF	TRBV27	TRBJ1-2	NA	NA
TGTGCCAGCAGTTCGGTGGGGGCCAGCTATGGCTACACCTTC	CASSSVGASYGYTF	TRBV6-5	TRBJ1-2	NA	NA
TGTGCCAGCAGCTTAGACCCAGGGAATCAGCCCCAGCATTTT	CASSLDPGNQPQHF	TRBV7-6	TRBJ1-5	NA	NA
TGTGCCAGCAGCAAGACAGGAAACACCGGGGAGCTGTTTTTT	CASSKTGNTGELFF	TRBV7-2	TRBJ2-2	NA	NA
TGTGCCAGCACTATCCGACCGGGACAGGTTCCTTACGAGCAGTACTTC	CASTIRPGQVPYEQYF	TRBV7-2	TRBJ2-7	NA	TRBD1
TGCGCCAGCAGCCAAGAAAGCGGAATAGCGGGGTCGTACCAAGAGACCCAGTACTTC	CASSQESGIAGSYQETQYF	TRBV4-1	TRBJ2-5	NA	TRBD2
TGTGCCAGCAGATCCTCCAGGACAGGGGGAGGAAAACTGTTTTTT	CASRSSRTGGGKLFF	TRBV2	TRBJ1-4	NA	TRBD1
TGTGCCAGCAGTCCTCTTTGGGGGGGGCCCATATATTTT	CASSPLWGGPIYF	TRBV3-1/TRBV3-2	TRBJ1-3	NA	NA
TGCGCCAGCAGCCAAGATATGCAGGTGGGCCGCGAGCAGTACTTC	CASSQDMQVGREQYF	TRBV4-1	TRBJ2-7	NA	NA
TGTGCCAGCAGCTTCCCAGTTTTCTACGAGCAGTACTTC	CASSFPVFYEQYF	TRBV11-3	TRBJ2-7	few	NA
TGTGCCACCAGCAGGGGCCGGGACAGGGGTTCCGGGGAGCTGTTTTTT	CATSRGRDRGSGELFF	TRBV15	TRBJ2-2	NA	TRBD1
TGTGCCAGCTCCGCCGGGACAGGGGTCTACAATGAGCAGTTCTTC	CASSAGTGVYNEQFF	TRBV18	TRBJ2-1	once	TRBD1
TGTGCCAGCTCACCACCGACGGACAGGGTTTTCTTT	CASSPPTDRVFF	TRBV18	TRBJ1-3	NA	TRBD1
TGTGCCAGCAGTTTCGGCAGGGAGGGCTATGGCTACACCTTC	CASSFGREGYGYTF	TRBV28	TRBJ1-2	NA	NA
TGTGCCAGCAGCGCTGGGACAGGGATCTATGGCTACACCTTC	CASSAGTGIYGYTF	TRBV6-5	TRBJ1-2	NA	TRBD1